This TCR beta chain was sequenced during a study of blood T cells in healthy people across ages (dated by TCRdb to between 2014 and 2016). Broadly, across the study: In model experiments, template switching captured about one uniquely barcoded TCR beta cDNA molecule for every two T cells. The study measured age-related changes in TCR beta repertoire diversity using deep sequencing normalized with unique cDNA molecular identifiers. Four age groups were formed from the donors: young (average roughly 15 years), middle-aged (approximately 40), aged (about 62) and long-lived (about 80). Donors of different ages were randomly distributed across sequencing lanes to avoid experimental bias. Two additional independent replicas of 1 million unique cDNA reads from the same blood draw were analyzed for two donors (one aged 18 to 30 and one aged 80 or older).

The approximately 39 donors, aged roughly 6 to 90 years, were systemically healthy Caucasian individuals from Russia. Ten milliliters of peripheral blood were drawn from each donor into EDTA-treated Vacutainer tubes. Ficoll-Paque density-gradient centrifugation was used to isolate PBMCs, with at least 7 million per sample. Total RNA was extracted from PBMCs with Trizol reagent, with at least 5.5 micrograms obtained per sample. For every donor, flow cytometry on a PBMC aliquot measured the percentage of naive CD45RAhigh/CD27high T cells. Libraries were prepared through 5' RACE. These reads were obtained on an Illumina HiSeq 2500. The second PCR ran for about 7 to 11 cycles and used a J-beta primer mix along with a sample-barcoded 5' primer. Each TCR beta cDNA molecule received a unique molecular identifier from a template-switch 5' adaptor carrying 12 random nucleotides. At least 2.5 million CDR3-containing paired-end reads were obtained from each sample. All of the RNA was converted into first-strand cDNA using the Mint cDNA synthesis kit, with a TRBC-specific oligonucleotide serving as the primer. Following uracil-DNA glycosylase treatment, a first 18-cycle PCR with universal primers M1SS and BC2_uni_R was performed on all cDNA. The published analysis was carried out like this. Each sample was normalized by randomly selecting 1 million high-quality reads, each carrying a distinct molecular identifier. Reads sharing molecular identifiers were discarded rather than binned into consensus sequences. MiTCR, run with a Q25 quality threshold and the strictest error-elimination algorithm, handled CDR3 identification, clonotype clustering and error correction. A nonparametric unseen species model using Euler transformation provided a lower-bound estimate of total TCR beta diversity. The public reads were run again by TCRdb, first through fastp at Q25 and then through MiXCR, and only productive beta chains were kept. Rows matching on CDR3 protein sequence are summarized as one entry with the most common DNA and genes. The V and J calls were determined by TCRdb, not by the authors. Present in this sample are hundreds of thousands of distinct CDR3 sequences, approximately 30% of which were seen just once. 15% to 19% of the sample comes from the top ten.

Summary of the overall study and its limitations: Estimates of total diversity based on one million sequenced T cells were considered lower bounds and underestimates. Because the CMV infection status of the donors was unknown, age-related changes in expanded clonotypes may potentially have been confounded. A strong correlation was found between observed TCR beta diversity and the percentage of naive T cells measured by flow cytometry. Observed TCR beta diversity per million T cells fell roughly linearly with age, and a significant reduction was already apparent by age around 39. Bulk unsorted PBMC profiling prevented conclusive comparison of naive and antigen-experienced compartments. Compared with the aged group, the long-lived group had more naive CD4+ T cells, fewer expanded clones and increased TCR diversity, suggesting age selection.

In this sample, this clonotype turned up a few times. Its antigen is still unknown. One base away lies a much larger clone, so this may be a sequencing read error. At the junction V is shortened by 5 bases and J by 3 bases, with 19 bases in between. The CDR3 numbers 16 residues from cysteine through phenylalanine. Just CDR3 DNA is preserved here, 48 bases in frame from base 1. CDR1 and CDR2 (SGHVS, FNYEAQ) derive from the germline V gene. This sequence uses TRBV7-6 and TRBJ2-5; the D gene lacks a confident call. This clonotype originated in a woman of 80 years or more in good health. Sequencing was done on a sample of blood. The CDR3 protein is CASSHSYSRSKETQYF. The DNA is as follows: TGTGCCAGCAGCCATTCTTACAGCAGGAGTAAAGAGACCCAGTACTTC.